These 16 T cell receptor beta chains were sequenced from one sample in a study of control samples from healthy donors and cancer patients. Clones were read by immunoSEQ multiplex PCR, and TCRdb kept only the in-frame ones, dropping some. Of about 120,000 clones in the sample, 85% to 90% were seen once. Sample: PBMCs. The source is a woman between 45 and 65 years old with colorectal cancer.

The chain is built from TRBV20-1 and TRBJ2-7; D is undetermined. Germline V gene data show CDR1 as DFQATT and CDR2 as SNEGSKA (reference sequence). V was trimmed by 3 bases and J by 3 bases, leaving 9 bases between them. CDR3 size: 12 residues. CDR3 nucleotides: TGCAGTGCTAGTGCACAACACTACGAGCAGTACTTC. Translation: CSASAQHYEQYF.

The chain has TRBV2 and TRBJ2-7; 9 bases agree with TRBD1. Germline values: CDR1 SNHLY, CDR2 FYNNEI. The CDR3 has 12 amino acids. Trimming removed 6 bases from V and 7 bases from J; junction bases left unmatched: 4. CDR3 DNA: TGTGCCAGCAGGGACAGGGGAGGGGAGCAGTACTTC. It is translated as CASRDRGGEQYF.

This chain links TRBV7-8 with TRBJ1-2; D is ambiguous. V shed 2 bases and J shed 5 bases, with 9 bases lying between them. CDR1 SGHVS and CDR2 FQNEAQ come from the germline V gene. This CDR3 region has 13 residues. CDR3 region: CASSLRVQYGYTF. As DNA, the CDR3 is TGTGCCAGCAGCTTAAGAGTCCAGTATGGCTACACCTTC.

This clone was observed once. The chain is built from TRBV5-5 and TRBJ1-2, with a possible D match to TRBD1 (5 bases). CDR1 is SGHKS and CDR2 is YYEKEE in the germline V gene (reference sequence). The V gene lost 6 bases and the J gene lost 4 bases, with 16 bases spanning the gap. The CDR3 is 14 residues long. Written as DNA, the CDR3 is TGTGCCAGCAACCTGGGGGAGAACCCCTATGGCTACACCTTC. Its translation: CASNLGENPYGYTF.

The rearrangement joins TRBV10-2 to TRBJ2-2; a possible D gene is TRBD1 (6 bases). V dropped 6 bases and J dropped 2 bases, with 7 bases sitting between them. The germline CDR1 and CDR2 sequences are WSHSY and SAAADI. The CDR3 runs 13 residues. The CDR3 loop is CASRGTNTGELFF. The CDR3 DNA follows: TGCGCCAGCAGGGGGACAAACACCGGGGAGCTGTTTTTT.

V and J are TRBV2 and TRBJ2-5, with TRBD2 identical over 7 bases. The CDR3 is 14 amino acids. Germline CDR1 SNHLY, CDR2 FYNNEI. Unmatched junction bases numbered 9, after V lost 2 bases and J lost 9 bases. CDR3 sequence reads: CASSETVAGEAQYF. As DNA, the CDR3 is TGTGCCAGCAGTGAAACTGTGGCGGGGGAGGCCCAGTACTTC.

DNA for the CDR3: TGTGCCAGCAGCGTACGAGGGACAGGGGGGCCTAAGAACACTGAAGCTTTCTTT. Its protein is CASSVRGTGGPKNTEAFF. This chain joins TRBV9 and TRBJ1-1; 11 bases are shared with TRBD1. The germline CDR1 and CDR2 sequences are SGDLS and YYNGEE. V trimming: 1 base; J trimming: 1 base; junction bases outside the gene matches: 9. CDR3 length: 18 residues.

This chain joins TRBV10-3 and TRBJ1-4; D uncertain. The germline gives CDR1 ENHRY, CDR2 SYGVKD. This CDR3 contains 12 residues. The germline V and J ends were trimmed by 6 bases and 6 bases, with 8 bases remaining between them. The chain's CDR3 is CAISREHEKLFF. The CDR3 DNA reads TGTGCCATCAGCAGAGAACATGAAAAACTGTTTTTT.

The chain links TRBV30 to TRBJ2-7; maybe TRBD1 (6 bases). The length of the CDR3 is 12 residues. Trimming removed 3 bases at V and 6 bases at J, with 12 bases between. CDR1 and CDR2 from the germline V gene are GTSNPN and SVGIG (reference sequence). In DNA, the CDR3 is TGTGCCTGGAGCACCAACAGGGTCGAGCAGTACTTC. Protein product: CAWSTNRVEQYF. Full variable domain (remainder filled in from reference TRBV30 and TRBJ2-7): SQTIHQWPATLVQPVGSPLSLECTVEGTSNPNLYWYRQAAGRGLQLLFYSVGIGQISSEVPQNLSASRPQDRQFILSSKKLLLSDSGFYLCAWSTNRVEQYFGPGTRLTVT.

CDR3 protein: CASSLGLGMGGGSTGELFF. CDR3 bases: TGTGCCAGCAGCTTAGGTCTGGGTATGGGCGGAGGGAGCACCGGGGAGCTGTTTTTT. The chain has TRBV7-6 and TRBJ2-2; maybe TRBD2 (6 bases). V shed 1 base and J shed 4 bases, with 22 bases lying between them. Germline CDR1 reads SGHVS; CDR2 reads FNYEAQ. The CDR3 contains 19 residues.

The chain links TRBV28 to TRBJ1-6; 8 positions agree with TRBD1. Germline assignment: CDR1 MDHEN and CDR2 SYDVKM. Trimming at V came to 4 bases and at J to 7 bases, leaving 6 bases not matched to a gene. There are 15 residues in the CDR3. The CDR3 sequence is CASSWTGLGNSPLHF. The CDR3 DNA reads TGTGCCAGCAGTTGGACAGGGTTGGGGAATTCACCCCTCCACTTT.

CDR3 region: CASSQLAGGPYEQYF. The CDR3 DNA sequence: TGTGCCAGCAGCCAATTAGCGGGGGGGCCCTACGAGCAGTACTTC. The J gene is TRBJ2-7, the V gene TRBV2, with 11 bases that match TRBD2. Germline CDR1 SNHLY, CDR2 FYNNEI. The length of the CDR3 is 15 residues. J gave up 2 bases and V 6 bases, and 6 bases lay outside the gene matches.

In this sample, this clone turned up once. The DNA of the CDR3 is TGTGCCAGCAGCTTAGTGGGGACGAATGAAGAGACCCAGTACTTC. This codes for CASSLVGTNEETQYF. V and J are TRBV11-2 and TRBJ2-5; D is tentatively TRBD1 or TRBD2 (5 bases each). This CDR3 is built from 15 residues. Germline V lookup: CDR1 SGHAT, CDR2 FQNNGV. Trimming shortened V by 1 base and J by 3 bases, and 12 bases separated the two germline ends.

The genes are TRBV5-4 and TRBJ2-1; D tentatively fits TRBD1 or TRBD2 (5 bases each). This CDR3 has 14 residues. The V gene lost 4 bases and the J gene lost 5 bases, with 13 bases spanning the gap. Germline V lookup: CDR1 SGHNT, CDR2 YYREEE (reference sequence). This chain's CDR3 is CASSKRGPNNEQFF. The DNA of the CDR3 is TGTGCCAGCAGCAAACGGGGCCCAAACAATGAGCAGTTCTTC. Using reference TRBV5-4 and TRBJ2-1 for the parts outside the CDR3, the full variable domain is ETGVTQSPTHLIKTRGQQVTLRCSSQSGHNTVSWYQQALGQGPQFIFQYYREEENGRGNFPPRFSGLQFPNYSSELNVNALELDDSALYLCASSKRGPNNEQFFGPGTRLTVL.

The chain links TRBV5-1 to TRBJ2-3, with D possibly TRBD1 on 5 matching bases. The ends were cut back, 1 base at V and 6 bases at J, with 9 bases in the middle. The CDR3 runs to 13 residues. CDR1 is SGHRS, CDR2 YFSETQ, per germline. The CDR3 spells CASSLSRADTQYF. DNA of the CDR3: TGCGCCAGCAGCTTGAGCAGGGCTGATACGCAGTATTTT.

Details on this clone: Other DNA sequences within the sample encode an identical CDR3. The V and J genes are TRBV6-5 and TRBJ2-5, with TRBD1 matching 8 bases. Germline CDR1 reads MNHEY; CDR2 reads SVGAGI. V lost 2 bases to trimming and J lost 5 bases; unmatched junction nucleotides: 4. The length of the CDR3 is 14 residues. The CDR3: CASSYRTGWETQYF. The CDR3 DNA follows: TGTGCCAGCAGTTACCGGACAGGGTGGGAGACCCAGTACTTC.